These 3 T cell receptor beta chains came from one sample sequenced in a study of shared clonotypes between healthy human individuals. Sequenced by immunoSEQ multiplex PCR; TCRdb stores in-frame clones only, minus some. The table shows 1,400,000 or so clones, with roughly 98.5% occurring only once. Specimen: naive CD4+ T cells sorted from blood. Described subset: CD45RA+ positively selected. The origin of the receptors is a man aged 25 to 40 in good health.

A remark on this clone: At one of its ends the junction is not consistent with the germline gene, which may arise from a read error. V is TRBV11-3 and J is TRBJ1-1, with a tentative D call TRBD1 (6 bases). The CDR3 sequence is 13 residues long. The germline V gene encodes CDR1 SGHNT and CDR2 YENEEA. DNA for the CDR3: TGTGCCAGCAGCGGAACAACAGGGACTGTAGCTTTCTTT. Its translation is CASSGTTGTVAFF. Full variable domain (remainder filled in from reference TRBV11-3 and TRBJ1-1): EAGVVQSPRYKIIEKKQPVAFWCNPISGHNTLYWYLQNLGQGPELLIRYENEEAVDDSQLPKDRFSAERLKGVDSTLKIQPAELGDSAVYLCASSGTTGTVAFFGQGTRLTVV.

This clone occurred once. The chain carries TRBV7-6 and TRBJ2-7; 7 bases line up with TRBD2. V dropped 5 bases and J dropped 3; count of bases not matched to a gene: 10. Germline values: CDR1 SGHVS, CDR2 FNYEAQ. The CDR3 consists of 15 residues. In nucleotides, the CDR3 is TGTGCCAGCAGCCCGATGCCAGCGGGAAACTACGAGCAGTACTTC. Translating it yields CASSPMPAGNYEQYF.

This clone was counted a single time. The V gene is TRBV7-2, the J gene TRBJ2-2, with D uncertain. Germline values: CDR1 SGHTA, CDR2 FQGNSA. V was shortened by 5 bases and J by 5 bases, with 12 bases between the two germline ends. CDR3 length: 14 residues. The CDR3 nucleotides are TGTGCCAGCAGCCAGAGTAGCAGAACCGGGGAGCTGTTTTTT. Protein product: CASSQSSRTGELFF.